The clone carrying this T cell receptor beta chain was counted between two and nine times. This entry is derived from a study of beta chain features in type 1 diabetes. cDNA synthesis used the whole RNA isolate, giving expressed TCRB sequences. Generated by immunoSEQ multiplex PCR, the TCRdb table keeps only in-frame clones and is missing some. The sample contains 300,000 to 450,000 clones, less than 20% of which appear only once. Sorting based on CD45RO/CCR7/CD25/CD127/CD95/CD27 separated CD4+ naive, central memory, regulatory and stem cell-like memory cells. Purity exceeding 95% was reached by all sorted populations. Germline V gives CDR1 KGHSH, CDR2 LQKENI. The CDR3 length is 15 residues. Trimming cost V 3 bases and J 8 bases; bases outside gene matches: 7.

Sequencing used naive CD4+ T cells from blood. This receptor was obtained from a young woman in good health. This chain joins TRBV18 and TRBJ1-2; 12 bases are a match to TRBD1. This chain's CDR3 is CASSPPGQGARGYTF. CDR3 coding DNA: TGTGCCAGCTCACCCCCGGGACAGGGGGCCAGAGGCTACACCTTC.